The clone carrying this TCR beta chain was recorded many times. CDR1 is KGHDR and CDR2 is SFDVKD in the germline V gene. This CDR3 contains 11 residues. Trimming removed 8 bases at V and 1 base at J, with 4 bases between. Using RNA template, CDR3s of TCR alpha and beta were amplified with iRepertoire arm-PCR. For one-step reverse transcription and amplification, about 90-450 ng of tissue mRNA or PBMC total RNA was used. From the multiplex PCR reads, TCRdb called clonotypes with MiXCR, one entry per CDR3 protein. Of roughly 100,000 distinct CDR3 sequences detected, approximately 28% appear once; the ten largest clones hold about 40%. The data were obtained in a study of glioma-infiltrating T cells.

The TCR was taken from a human donor with low-grade glioma or glioblastoma, undergoing nonglioma brain surgery, or in good health (not recorded which). The chain recombines TRBV24-1 with TRBJ1-1; D remains ambiguous. Sequences were obtained from glioma tissue, nonneoplastic brain tissue, or PBMCs (not recorded which). As DNA, the CDR3 is TGTGCCACCAAGCGGAACACTGAAGCTTTCTTT. Translating it yields CATKRNTEAFF.